These T cell receptor beta chains were read from a single sample in a study of radiotherapy plus CTLA-4 blockade in lung cancer. The table came from immunoSEQ multiplex PCR; TCRdb's copy has only in-frame clones and leaves some out. The sample holds about 60,000 clones; 70% to 80% are singletons and the top ten take less than 4%. The sample in question was peripheral blood, obtained from a patient treated with radiotherapy plus ipilimumab. These receptor sequences come from a human donor with non-small cell lung cancer who had a partial response to radiotherapy plus ipilimumab. Both conserved end residues are part of each CDR3. The D gene is left open where the match is weak. Size is omitted from some rows. Given values are once, few, many or a class for expanded clones.

J: TRBJ1-3; V: TRBV7-3; size: -; D: -; DNA: TGTGCCAGTATCGAACAGCTCTCTGGAAACACCATATATTTT; CDR3: CASIEQLSGNTIYF
J: TRBJ2-7; V: TRBV19; size: -; D: -; DNA: TGTGCCAGTAGTAGTCGCCAGGGTGCCGCCGAGCAGTACTTC; CDR3: CASSSRQGAAEQYF
J: TRBJ1-3; V: TRBV6-1; size: -; D: -; DNA: TGTGCCAGCAGAGTCTACTCTGGAAACACCATATATTTT; CDR3: CASRVYSGNTIYF
J: TRBJ2-3; V: TRBV15; size: -; D: -; DNA: TGTGCCACCAGCAGAGATAACCAGGCGTCAGATACGCAGTATTTT; CDR3: CATSRDNQASDTQYF
J: TRBJ1-1; V: TRBV29-1; size: -; D: -; DNA: TGCAGCGTAACCCCGGAACCAGGCGGGGTCACTGAAGCTTTCTTT; CDR3: CSVTPEPGGVTEAFF
J: TRBJ1-6; V: TRBV6-1; size: once; D: TRBD1; DNA: TGTGCCAGCGGGGGGACAGAGATTTATAATTCACCCCTCCACTTT; CDR3: CASGGTEIYNSPLHF
J: TRBJ1-1; V: TRBV19; size: -; D: TRBD1; DNA: TGTGCCGTAGCGGGACAGGGGGCGCCCACTGAAGCTTTCTTT; CDR3: CAVAGQGAPTEAFF
J: TRBJ2-2; V: TRBV7-3; size: -; D: -; DNA: TGTGCCAGCAGCTCCCCCTTCGGCGGAAACACCGGGGAGCTGTTTTTT; CDR3: CASSSPFGGNTGELFF
J: TRBJ2-6; V: TRBV7-9; size: few; D: -; DNA: TGTGCCAGCAGCTTAGTTACAGGCCTCTCTGGGGCCAACGTCCTGACTTTC; CDR3: CASSLVTGLSGANVLTF
J: TRBJ1-3; V: TRBV10-2; size: -; D: -; DNA: TGCGCCAGCAGTGGGGAGGGTAAAGTAAACACCATATATTTT; CDR3: CASSGEGKVNTIYF
J: TRBJ1-4; V: TRBV5-4; size: -; D: -; DNA: TGTGCCAGCAGCCCAGACAGAACTAATGAAAAACTGTTTTTT; CDR3: CASSPDRTNEKLFF
J: TRBJ2-2; V: TRBV2; size: -; D: TRBD2; DNA: TGTGCCAGCAGTGGGGGGGGGACCGGGGAGCTGTTTTTT; CDR3: CASSGGGTGELFF
J: TRBJ2-2; V: TRBV23-1; size: -; D: -; DNA: TGCGCCAGCAGTCGGGCGGGGACCGGGGAGCTGTTTTTT; CDR3: CASSRAGTGELFF
J: TRBJ2-5; V: TRBV27; size: once; D: TRBD1; DNA: TGTGCCAGCAGTCCCTTACAGGGGGAAGAGACCCAGTACTTC; CDR3: CASSPLQGEETQYF
J: TRBJ1-2; V: TRBV6-1; size: -; D: TRBD1; DNA: TGTGCCAGCAGTGAAGCGGGGACAGGCTATGGCTACACCTTC; CDR3: CASSEAGTGYGYTF
J: TRBJ2-5; V: TRBV9; size: -; D: TRBD2; DNA: TGTGCCAGCAGCCCCGGGACTAGCGGCCAAGAGACCCAGTACTTC; CDR3: CASSPGTSGQETQYF
J: TRBJ2-2; V: TRBV4-3; size: few; D: TRBD2; DNA: TGCGCCAGCAGCCAAGATTACAGCGGGGGACTAAACACCGGGGAGCTGTTTTTT; CDR3: CASSQDYSGGLNTGELFF
J: TRBJ2-1; V: TRBV27; size: -; D: -; DNA: TGTGCCAGCAGTACGGGACTTTCGTCGGGGCAGTTCTTC; CDR3: CASSTGLSSGQFF
J: TRBJ1-1; V: TRBV4-2; size: -; D: TRBD1; DNA: TGTGCCAGCAGCCAAGGAAGGGGGCTAACTGAAGCTTTCTTT; CDR3: CASSQGRGLTEAFF
J: TRBJ2-7; V: TRBV7-2; size: -; D: -; DNA: TGTGCCAGCAGCTTAGACAGGTTTAGCTCCTACGAGCAGTACTTC; CDR3: CASSLDRFSSYEQYF
J: TRBJ2-7; V: TRBV6-5; size: -; D: -; DNA: TGTGCCAGCAGTACCGTGACAGGGAGGCTCGAGCAGTACTTC; CDR3: CASSTVTGRLEQYF
J: TRBJ2-7; V: TRBV2; size: -; D: TRBD1; DNA: TGTGCCAGCAGGGGACAGGGTCTCTACGAGCAGTACTTC; CDR3: CASRGQGLYEQYF
J: TRBJ1-1; V: TRBV4-3; size: once; D: -; DNA: TGCGCCAGCAGCCAACCGGGACACTCTAACACTGAAGCTTTCTTT; CDR3: CASSQPGHSNTEAFF
J: TRBJ2-1; V: TRBV4-1; size: few; D: TRBD2; DNA: TGCGCCAGCAGCCGGGATGTCGGGACTAGTGCCTACAATGAGCAGTTCTTC; CDR3: CASSRDVGTSAYNEQFF
J: TRBJ2-7; V: TRBV5-1; size: -; D: TRBD2; DNA: TGCGCCAGCAGCTTAAGAGCAGCGGGGGGTTACTCCTACGAGCAGTACTTC; CDR3: CASSLRAAGGYSYEQYF
J: TRBJ2-1; V: TRBV9; size: medium-sized; D: TRBD1; DNA: TGTGCCAGCAGCGATCCGACAGGGTTGGATGAGCAGTTCTTC; CDR3: CASSDPTGLDEQFF
J: TRBJ1-1; V: TRBV2; size: -; D: -; DNA: TGTGCCAGCAGTGAATCGGGGGTGATCACTGAAGCTTTCTTT; CDR3: CASSESGVITEAFF
J: TRBJ2-2; V: TRBV5-1; size: once; D: -; DNA: TGCGCCAGCAGACAGTCGAACACCGGGGAGCTGTTTTTT; CDR3: CASRQSNTGELFF
J: TRBJ1-1; V: TRBV19; size: medium-sized; D: -; DNA: TGTGCCAGTAGTACACAGACAGCCATGAACACTGAAGCTTTCTTT; CDR3: CASSTQTAMNTEAFF
J: TRBJ2-5; V: TRBV10-2; size: -; D: TRBD2; DNA: TGCGCCAGCAGTGATTTCCCTAGCGGGAACCAAGAGACCCAGTACTTC; CDR3: CASSDFPSGNQETQYF
J: TRBJ1-2; V: TRBV6-5; size: -; D: -; DNA: TGTGCCAGCAGTTCGGGACCGGGGGTGTTACATGGCTACACCTTC; CDR3: CASSSGPGVLHGYTF
J: TRBJ2-2; V: TRBV7-3; size: -; D: TRBD2; DNA: TGTGCCAGCAGCCCCGCAGCGGGGGGGCCTGGCGGGGAGCTGTTTTTT; CDR3: CASSPAAGGPGGELFF
J: TRBJ2-7; V: TRBV7-6; size: few; D: -; DNA: TGTGCCAGCAGCTTAGAACGAGGAGTAACCTACGAGCAGTACTTC; CDR3: CASSLERGVTYEQYF
J: TRBJ2-1; V: TRBV7-2; size: once; D: -; DNA: TGTGCCAGCAGCTTCGGCGGCCTAAACAATGAGCAGTTCTTC; CDR3: CASSFGGLNNEQFF
J: TRBJ2-7; V: TRBV5-4; size: -; D: TRBD1; DNA: TGTGCCAGCAGCTTCGGACAGGACGAGCAGTACTTC; CDR3: CASSFGQDEQYF
J: TRBJ1-5; V: TRBV19; size: -; D: TRBD1; DNA: TGTGCCAGTAGTCCGGACAGGGACCAGCCCCAGCATTTT; CDR3: CASSPDRDQPQHF
J: TRBJ2-5; V: TRBV2; size: once; D: TRBD1; DNA: TGTGCCAGCAGGGGTCTAGAGGGGGCACAAGAGACCCAGTACTTC; CDR3: CASRGLEGAQETQYF
J: TRBJ2-7; V: TRBV4-1; size: -; D: -; DNA: TGCGCCAGCAGCCAAGGGGAGGGGACATTCTCCTACGAGCAGTACTTC; CDR3: CASSQGEGTFSYEQYF
J: TRBJ2-4; V: TRBV4-1; size: -; D: TRBD1; DNA: TGCGCCAGCAGCCAAGAGGGACAGGACCCACTAGCCAAAAACATTCAGTACTTC; CDR3: CASSQEGQDPLAKNIQYF
J: TRBJ1-2; V: TRBV28; size: -; D: -; DNA: TGTGCCAGCAGAACCGGACAGTCAACCTATGGCTACACCTTC; CDR3: CASRTGQSTYGYTF
J: TRBJ1-5; V: TRBV7-2; size: -; D: TRBD1; DNA: TGTGCCAGCAGCTTAGTAACAGGGGAAGGACAGCCCCAGCATTTT; CDR3: CASSLVTGEGQPQHF